The 29 T cell receptor beta chains below were found in one sample sequenced in a study of T cell responses to AZD1222 COVID-19 vaccine. The data were produced by immunoSEQ multiplex PCR, yet TCRdb's version contains in-frame clones alone and is incomplete. The table shows roughly 95,000 clones, with around 87% occurring only once. The material sequenced was peripheral blood, taken on day 0 of AZD1222 vaccination. Receptor source: an adult in good health.

The rearrangement uses TRBV14 and TRBJ2-1; D may match TRBD1 or TRBD2 (5 bases each). The CDR3 consists of 14 residues. V lost 4 bases and J lost 5, with 12 bases in between. CDR1 is SGHDN, CDR2 FVKESK, per germline. CDR3 sequence: CASSRRGVDNEQFF. The CDR3, as DNA: TGTGCCAGCAGCCGAAGAGGGGTAGACAATGAGCAGTTCTTC.

The chain combines TRBV9 with TRBJ1-2, with D perhaps matching TRBD1 (5 bases). V lost 4 bases to trimming and J lost 5 bases, with 15 bases between them. This CDR3 region has 14 residues. Per the germline V gene, CDR1 is SGDLS and CDR2 is YYNGEE. The CDR3 nucleotides are TGTGCCAGCAGCCCCCCGGGACTGATTTATGGCTACACCTTC. This sequence encodes CASSPPGLIYGYTF.

The J gene is TRBJ2-6, the V gene TRBV5-1, with unresolved D. With 1 base removed from V and 0 bases from J, the gap between germline ends came to 5 bases. The CDR3 consists of 15 residues. The V gene's germline CDR1 is SGHRS and CDR2 YFSETQ. DNA of the CDR3: TGCGCCAGCAGCTTGATCCGCTCTGGGGCCAACGTCCTGACTTTC. Translating gives CASSLIRSGANVLTF.

This CDR3 is CASSRFLFGSGANVLTF. CDR3 DNA sequence: TGTGCCAGTAGTAGGTTTCTTTTCGGATCTGGGGCCAACGTCCTGACTTTC. The V gene is TRBV19, the J gene TRBJ2-6, with unresolved D. Germline V gene data show CDR1 as LNHDA and CDR2 as SQIVND (reference sequence). The V and J ends lost 4 bases and 1 base respectively, with 14 bases between them. The CDR3 length is 17 residues.

The rearrangement uses TRBV30 and TRBJ1-2; 8 nucleotides agree with TRBD1. The V gene end was trimmed by 2 bases and the J gene end by 8 bases; junction bases not matched to a gene: 16. CDR1 and CDR2 (germline): GTSNPN, SVGIG (reference sequence). The CDR3 is 16 amino acids. The CDR3, as DNA: TGTGCCTGGAGTCTGGCAGGGGGCGCCGATACCAGAGGCTACACCTTC. Translated, it gives CAWSLAGGADTRGYTF.

This clone was observed a few times. The rearrangement uses TRBV6-2 or TRBV6-3 and TRBJ1-5; no clear D gene. Trimming took off 3 bases at V and 9 bases at J, with 15 bases between the two ends. This CDR3 has 14 residues. Germline CDR1 is MNHEY and CDR2 is SVGEGT. CDR3 DNA sequence: TGTGCCAGCAGTTATGGGCAGGTATCTTTGCCCCAGCATTTT. This translates into CASSYGQVSLPQHF.

This clone was seen many times. The chain recombines TRBV27 with TRBJ1-1; 12 bases are shared with TRBD1. CDR1 is MNHEY and CDR2 is SMNVEV in the germline V gene (reference sequence). Trimming cost V 6 bases and J 6 bases; bases outside gene matches: 11. The CDR3 has 16 amino acids. The CDR3 DNA reads TGTGCCAGCAGCCAGTCCGGGACAGGGGGCAGCGCTGAAGCTTTCTTT. Translated: CASSQSGTGGSAEAFF.

This chain joins TRBV4-1 and TRBJ2-3; 11 positions match TRBD2. Germline V CDR1 and CDR2: MGHRA, YSYEKL. This CDR3 has 20 amino acids. The trim removed 4 bases at V and 4 bases at J, leaving 19 bases unmatched. This chain's CDR3 is CASSRGIAGGQFRSSDTQYF. The CDR3 nucleotides are TGCGCCAGCAGCCGGGGAATAGCGGGAGGGCAGTTTAGGTCATCAGATACGCAGTATTTT.

V gene TRBV5-4 combines with J gene TRBJ1-5; D is ambiguous. This CDR3 spans 13 amino acids. V was pared by 0 bases and J by 5 bases, with 6 bases between. Looked up from germline, CDR1 is SGHNT and CDR2 is YYREEE (reference sequence). The CDR3 sequence is CASSLAPDQPQHF. CDR3 nucleotide sequence: TGTGCCAGCAGCTTGGCGCCTGATCAGCCCCAGCATTTT.

This rearrangement joins TRBV24-1 to TRBJ2-7, with a weak D call TRBD2 (6 bases). The germline CDR1 and CDR2 sequences are KGHDR and SFDVKD. With 4 bases removed from V and 0 bases from J, the gap between germline ends came to 12 bases. This CDR3 has 15 residues. The CDR3 DNA reads as TGTGCCACCAGTGACGGGGGAAGGAGCTCCTACGAGCAGTACTTC. Amino acids: CATSDGGRSSYEQYF.

The chain is built from TRBV7-2 and TRBJ1-2; D is ambiguous. The germline CDR1 and CDR2 sequences are SGHTA and FQGNSA. Trimming took 2 bases from V and 3 from J, leaving 10 bases between them. This CDR3 is built from 14 residues. The CDR3 loop reads CASSLPGLHYGYTF. CDR3 coding DNA: TGTGCCAGCAGCTTACCTGGGCTTCACTATGGCTACACCTTC.

This clone was recorded once. The chain is built from TRBV11-3 and TRBJ2-1; D might be TRBD2 (6 bases). The germline CDR1 and CDR2 sequences are SGHNT and YENEEA. CDR3 size: 17 residues. V was clipped by 5 bases and J by 4 bases, with 21 bases between them. The chain's CDR3 is CASSRGFAVADYNEQFF. DNA of the CDR3: TGTGCCAGCAGCCGAGGTTTCGCGGTAGCGGATTACAATGAGCAGTTCTTC.

This clone has only one observation. The chain employs TRBV9 and TRBJ2-3, with a tentative D call TRBD1 (6 bases). The CDR3 is made up of 16 amino acids. Germline assignment: CDR1 SGDLS and CDR2 YYNGEE. The V and J ends lost 0 bases and 2 bases respectively, with 13 bases between them. This CDR3 reads CASSVDGQLLTDTQYF. The DNA for the CDR3 is TGTGCCAGCAGCGTAGACGGACAGCTCCTCACAGATACGCAGTATTTT.

The chain combines TRBV5-1 with TRBJ1-5; D perhaps matches TRBD1 (5 bases). This CDR3 comprises 15 residues. Trimming stripped 4 bases from V and 3 bases from J, with 14 bases between. Germline CDR1 SGHRS, CDR2 YFSETQ. The CDR3 reads CASSKEGLFNQPQHF. In DNA form, the CDR3 reads TGCGCCAGCAGCAAGGAGGGGTTGTTCAATCAGCCCCAGCATTTT.

The CDR3 region has the DNA TGCGCCAGCAGCTTGTCCCCCAGGACAGGGGGTATCTCTGGAAACACCATATATTTT. Translating gives CASSLSPRTGGISGNTIYF. The chain links TRBV5-1 to TRBJ1-3, with TRBD1 matching 10 bases. After removal of 1 base from V and 0 bases from J, the junction contained 10 bases not matched to a gene. The CDR3 is 19 residues long. The V gene's germline CDR1 is SGHRS and CDR2 YFSETQ.

The J gene is TRBJ1-2, the V gene TRBV6-4; TRBD1 might be the D (5 bases). From germline, CDR1 is MRHNA and CDR2 SNTAGT. Deletions cut 9 bases from V and 4 bases from J, with 21 bases between. The CDR3 length is 15 residues. CDR3 residues: CARITNRTNTYGYTF. The CDR3 DNA follows: TGTGCCAGAATCACGAACCGGACAAATACCTATGGCTACACCTTC.

The gene calls are TRBV19 and TRBJ2-1; 8 bases map to TRBD1. V lost 6 bases to trimming and J lost 1 base; unmatched junction nucleotides: 8. This CDR3 region has 16 residues. Germline V gene data show CDR1 as LNHDA and CDR2 as SQIVND (reference sequence). The CDR3 here is CASSKDRGASYNEQFF. CDR3 sequence (DNA): TGTGCCAGTAGCAAAGACAGGGGCGCATCCTACAATGAGCAGTTCTTC.

This chain uses TRBV21-1 with TRBJ2-6; TRBD1, the D gene given by the table, was not confirmed from the DNA. TRBV21-1 constitutes a pseudogene. The CDR3 has 18 residues. For the CDR3, the DNA is TGTGCCAGCAGCAGAGCGGACAGGGGGTACTCTGGGGCCAACGTCCTGACTTTC. Translating gives CASSRADRGYSGANVLTF.

The gene calls are TRBV11-2 and TRBJ1-3; TRBD1 is a possible D gene (5 bases). This CDR3 spans 15 amino acids. Germline loops: CDR1 SGHAT, CDR2 FQNNGV. The V gene lost 0 bases and the J gene lost 4 bases, with 10 bases spanning the gap. The CDR3 DNA sequence: TGTGCCAGCAGCTTAGAGTCGACAGTAGGAAACACCATATATTTT. It is translated as CASSLESTVGNTIYF.

This chain uses TRBV6-5 with TRBJ2-2; D might be TRBD1 or TRBD2, each matching 7 bases. Germline values: CDR1 MNHEY, CDR2 SVGAGI. Between the trimmed V and J ends, which lost 6 bases and 9 bases, there was a span of 20 bases. This CDR3 is 15 amino acids long. The CDR3 sequence is CASSPRGGGIRELFF. CDR3 nucleotides: TGTGCCAGCAGCCCCAGGGGGGGCGGGATAAGGGAGCTGTTTTTT.

The chain has TRBV6-2 or TRBV6-3 and TRBJ2-7, with D possibly being TRBD1 or TRBD2 (5 bases each). The germline CDR1 and CDR2 sequences are MNHEY and SVGEGT. The V and J ends lost 6 bases and 1 base respectively, with 13 bases between them. CDR3 size: 14 residues. CDR3 DNA: TGTGCCAGCAGCGGGACGCTGGGGTCCTACGAGCAGTACTTC. It specifies CASSGTLGSYEQYF.

CDR3 in amino acids: CASSYYSGANVLTF. The CDR3 DNA reads as TGTGCCAGCAGTTACTACTCTGGGGCCAACGTCCTGACTTTC. The chain recombines TRBV27 with TRBJ2-6; D is ambiguous. Germline V gene data show CDR1 as MNHEY and CDR2 as SMNVEV (reference sequence). V was pared by 4 bases and J by 0 bases, with 4 bases between. The CDR3 covers 14 residues. The whole variable domain, remainder taken from reference TRBV27 and TRBJ2-6, is EAQVTQNPRYLITVTGKKLTVTCSQNMNHEYMSWYRQDPGLGLRQIYYSMNVEVTDKGDVPEGYKVSRKEKRNFPLILESPSPNQTSLYFCASSYYSGANVLTFGAGSRLTVL.

V is TRBV6-5 and J is TRBJ2-7, with 11 positions matching TRBD2. Per the germline V gene, CDR1 is MNHEY and CDR2 is SVGAGI. Unmatched junction bases numbered 7, after V lost 4 bases and J lost 2 bases. The CDR3 runs 16 residues. The CDR3 sequence: CASSWAGTSGTYEQYF. CDR3 DNA: TGTGCCAGCAGTTGGGCCGGGACTAGCGGTACCTACGAGCAGTACTTC.

This chain joins TRBV19 and TRBJ2-7, with 7 bases matching TRBD1. The CDR3 is 13 residues long. The germline gives CDR1 LNHDA, CDR2 SQIVND (reference sequence). The V gene end was trimmed by 9 bases and the J gene end by 5 bases; junction bases not matched to a gene: 10. CDR3 DNA sequence: TGTGCCAGCCGATACAGGGGTAGCCACGAGCAGTACTTC. Residues: CASRYRGSHEQYF.

This chain links TRBV5-6 with TRBJ1-6; D call uncertain. The CDR3 sequence is 15 residues long. With 2 bases removed from V and 7 bases from J, the gap between germline ends came to 13 bases. CDR1 is SGHDT, CDR2 YYEEEE, per germline. The CDR3 reads CASSFLSLSNSPLHF. CDR3 nucleotides: TGTGCCAGCAGCTTTTTGAGTCTCAGCAATTCACCCCTCCACTTT.

This clone was seen a single time. This chain links TRBV15 with TRBJ2-1; possibly TRBD1 for D (6 bases). Germline CDR1 and CDR2: LNHNV and YYDKDF (reference sequence). This CDR3 comprises 15 residues. Trimming pared 5 bases from V and 0 bases from J, leaving 11 bases between. This chain's CDR3 is CATSVDRSSYNEQFF. The CDR3 nucleotides read TGTGCCACCAGCGTCGACAGGAGCTCCTACAATGAGCAGTTCTTC.

V usage is TRBV7-9 and J usage is TRBJ1-1; possible D gene TRBD1, 6 bases. CDR3 length equals 14 residues. Germline V gives CDR1 SEHNR, CDR2 FQNEAQ (reference sequence). The germline V and J ends were trimmed by 3 bases and 3 bases, with 11 bases remaining between them. As DNA, the CDR3 is TGTGCCAGCAGCTTGCAGGGGTGGGACACTGAAGCTTTCTTT. It specifies CASSLQGWDTEAFF.

This sequence joins TRBV18 and TRBJ1-1; 9 nucleotides align to TRBD1. Germline CDR1 and CDR2: KGHSH and LQKENI. With 3 bases clipped from V and 0 bases from J, the junction kept 5 bases outside the gene matches. The CDR3 spans 16 residues. The CDR3 nucleotides are TGTGCCAGCTCACCCGGGACAGGGTTCATGAACACTGAAGCTTTCTTT. Translating gives CASSPGTGFMNTEAFF.

The rearrangement links TRBV21-1 to TRBJ1-5; the table's D call, TRBD1, has no DNA check behind it. TRBV21-1 is marked as a pseudogene. The CDR3 covers 16 residues. CDR3 amino acids: CASRSGKTVFNQPQHF. Written as DNA, the CDR3 is TGTGCCAGCAGGTCCGGAAAGACAGTCTTCAATCAGCCCCAGCATTTT.